This entry lists 17 T cell receptor beta chains sequenced from one sample in a study of T-cell reconstitution after alpha-beta-depleted transplantation in children. Unique molecular identifiers were used to barcode this TCRbeta library. In TCRdb, the PCR reads were re-called with MiXCR into one record per CDR3 protein. Of about 610,000 distinct CDR3 sequences detected, around 27% appear once; the ten largest clones hold 36%. The sequences come from PBMCs, collected before TCRalphabeta/CD19-depleted stem cell transplant. These receptor sequences come from a boy under two years old with Wiskott-Aldrich syndrome, due to receive a stem cell transplant.

The chain couples TRBV20-1 to TRBJ2-5, with TRBD2 matching over 16 bases. CDR3 length: 15 residues. Germline assignment: CDR1 DFQATT and CDR2 SNEGSKA (reference sequence). CDR3 protein: CSGTSGRAGQETQYF. The DNA for the CDR3 is TGCAGCGGGACTAGCGGGAGGGCCGGCCAAGAGACCCAGTACTTC.

This clonotype was detected only a few times. The chain uses TRBV20-1 and TRBJ2-7; TRBD2 matches 9 bases. Per the germline V gene, CDR1 is DFQATT and CDR2 is SNEGSKA (reference sequence). Germline trimming cut 5 bases from V and 6 bases from J; bases unmatched to any gene: 5. The CDR3 is 12 amino acids. The CDR3 region has the DNA TGCAGTGCTTCCGGGACTAGCTCCGAGCAGTACTTC. Translation gives CSASGTSSEQYF.

The chain uses TRBV27 and TRBJ2-2; TRBD1 matches 12 bases. The germline V gene encodes CDR1 MNHEY and CDR2 SMNVEV (reference sequence). J lost 0 bases, V lost 6 bases, and 11 bases had no gene match. This CDR3 is 19 amino acids long. CDR3 DNA sequence: TGTGCCAGCAGCCTAATAGGGGACAGGGGGCGGACGAACACCGGGGAGCTGTTTTTT. Protein product: CASSLIGDRGRTNTGELFF.

The gene calls are TRBV3-1 and TRBJ2-2; TRBD2 matches at 11 bases. With 7 bases clipped from V and 5 bases from J, the junction kept 9 bases outside the gene matches. The CDR3 is 16 amino acids. Germline CDR1 LGHDT, CDR2 YNNKEL (reference sequence). The CDR3 loop reads CASTTILAGETGELFF. The CDR3 coding sequence is TGTGCCAGCACCACTATACTAGCGGGAGAGACCGGGGAGCTGTTTTTT.

The rearrangement joins TRBV20-1 to TRBJ1-2; tentatively, D is TRBD1 (6 bases). Trimming stripped 2 bases from V and 0 bases from J, with 10 bases between. The CDR3 is made up of 14 amino acids. Germline CDR1 reads DFQATT; CDR2 reads SNEGSKA (reference sequence). The CDR3 DNA sequence: TGCAGTGCTAGAACGGAGGGGGCTAACTATGGCTACACCTTC. Translating gives CSARTEGANYGYTF.

This clonotype has just a few counts. DNA for the CDR3: TGCAGTGCTAGTACAGGGGGCGCGGTGACCGGGGAGCTGTTTTTT. Translating it yields CSASTGGAVTGELFF. The gene calls are TRBV20-1 and TRBJ2-2; 9 bases fit TRBD1. The CDR3 length is 15 residues. The V gene's germline CDR1 is DFQATT and CDR2 SNEGSKA (reference sequence). With V trimmed by 3 bases and J by 5 bases, 7 bases remained unmatched.

The chain employs TRBV5-6 and TRBJ2-1; 9 positions match TRBD1. Per germline, CDR1 SGHDT and CDR2 YYEEEE. This CDR3 region has 19 residues. With V trimmed by 4 bases and J by 1 base, 15 bases remained unmatched. DNA for the CDR3: TGTGCCAGCAGCGGATTGCGCACGGGACAGGGACTATCCTACAATGAGCAGTTCTTC. Protein sequence: CASSGLRTGQGLSYNEQFF.

This clonotype has more than one count but fewer than ten. The chain carries TRBV27 and TRBJ2-7, with a weak D call TRBD1 (5 bases). The V end was cut by 2 bases, the J end by 1 base, with 9 bases between. The CDR3 is made up of 14 amino acids. CDR1 and CDR2 from the germline V gene are MNHEY and SMNVEV (reference sequence). The CDR3 reads CASSLQGPSYEQYF. In nucleotides, the CDR3 is TGTGCCAGCAGTTTACAGGGTCCATCCTACGAGCAGTACTTC.

The CDR3 here is CASSPRGADTYEQYF. The CDR3 DNA reads as TGTGCCAGCAGCCCACGTGGGGCGGACACCTACGAGCAGTACTTC. This chain joins TRBV12-3 or TRBV12-4 and TRBJ2-7, with D possibly TRBD1 on 5 matching bases. The CDR3 is 15 residues long. The V gene lost 6 bases and the J gene lost 2 bases, with 17 bases spanning the gap.

The chain joins TRBV10-3 to TRBJ1-5; D is perhaps TRBD1 (5 bases). V was cut by 0 bases and J by 2 bases, with 11 bases left in between. The CDR3 runs 16 residues. Germline CDR1 is ENHRY and CDR2 is SYGVKD. CDR3: CAISESGGVGNQPQHF. CDR3 nucleotide sequence: TGTGCCATCAGTGAGTCGGGGGGTGTCGGCAATCAGCCCCAGCATTTT.

The V and J genes are TRBV18 and TRBJ2-3; D is unclear. The V gene lost 3 bases and the J gene lost 7 bases, with 8 bases spanning the gap. This CDR3 region has 12 residues. Germline-derived CDR1 and CDR2 are KGHSH and LQKENI. For the CDR3, the DNA is TGTGCCAGCTCACCCCAGGAACATACGCAGTATTTT. Amino acids: CASSPQEHTQYF. Full variable domain (missing parts from reference TRBV18 and TRBJ2-3): NAGVMQNPRHLVRRRGQEARLRCSPMKGHSHVYWYRQLPEEGLKFMVYLQKENIIDESGMPKERFSAEFPKEGPSILRIQQVVRGDSAAYFCASSPQEHTQYFGPGTRLTVL.

V is TRBV5-1 and J is TRBJ1-2; D gene ambiguous. Trimming took off 3 bases at V and 0 bases at J, with 12 bases between the two ends. This CDR3 is 15 amino acids long. The germline V gene has CDR1 SGHRS and CDR2 YFSETQ. CDR3 protein: CASSSSTGANYGYTF. DNA for the CDR3: TGCGCCAGCAGCTCGTCCACGGGAGCTAACTATGGCTACACCTTC.

This chain joins TRBV7-9 and TRBJ1-5; D unresolved. Per the germline V gene, CDR1 is SEHNR and CDR2 is FQNEAQ (reference sequence). The CDR3 has 13 residues. V was pared by 4 bases and J by 1 base, with 5 bases between. CDR3 protein: CASSSQSNQPQHF. CDR3 sequence (DNA): TGTGCCAGCAGCTCCCAAAGCAATCAGCCCCAGCATTTT.

The rearrangement uses TRBV7-6 and TRBJ2-1; 12 positions agree with TRBD2. CDR1 is SGHVS and CDR2 is FNYEAQ in the germline V gene. V shed 6 bases, J shed 0 bases, and the junction held 6 bases outside the gene matches. The CDR3 is 17 residues long. The CDR3 region is CASRVLAGGRSYNEQFF. In nucleotides, the CDR3 is TGTGCCAGCAGAGTACTAGCGGGAGGTCGCTCCTACAATGAGCAGTTCTTC.

The chain couples TRBV27 to TRBJ2-7, with 8 positions matching TRBD2. The CDR3 loop spans 15 amino acids. From germline, CDR1 is MNHEY and CDR2 SMNVEV (reference sequence). The V and J ends lost 4 bases and 4 bases, in that order; junction bases with no gene match: 9. CDR3 nucleotide sequence: TGTGCCAGCAGTTCAGACGGGAGGGCCCCGTACGAGCAGTACTTC. Translated: CASSSDGRAPYEQYF.

The chain links TRBV20-1 to TRBJ2-5; D gene ambiguous. Trimming took off 4 bases at V and 2 bases at J, with 5 bases between the two ends. CDR1 is DFQATT, CDR2 SNEGSKA, per germline (reference sequence). CDR3 length: 11 amino acids. CDR3 DNA: TGCAGTGCTATTGTTCAAGAGACCCAGTACTTC. Amino acid sequence: CSAIVQETQYF.

This sequence joins TRBV7-9 and TRBJ1-6; possibly TRBD1 for D (5 bases). The V gene lost 5 bases and the J gene lost 10 bases, with 9 bases spanning the gap. The CDR3 contains 12 residues. The germline V gene has CDR1 SEHNR and CDR2 FQNEAQ (reference sequence). CDR3 coding DNA: TGTGCCAGCAGCATAACAGGCTCACCCCTCCACTTT. This encodes CASSITGSPLHF.